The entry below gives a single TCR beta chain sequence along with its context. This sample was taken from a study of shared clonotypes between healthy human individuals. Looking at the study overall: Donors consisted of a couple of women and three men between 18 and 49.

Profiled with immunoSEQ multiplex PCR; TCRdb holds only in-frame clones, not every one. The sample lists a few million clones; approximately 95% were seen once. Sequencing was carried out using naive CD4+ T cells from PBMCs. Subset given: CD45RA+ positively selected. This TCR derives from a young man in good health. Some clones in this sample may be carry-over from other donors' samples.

CDR3 in DNA: TGTGCCAGCAGCCCAAGGACAGTCCCCTACGAGCAGTACTTC. It specifies CASSPRTVPYEQYF. V and J are TRBV11-2 and TRBJ2-7; TRBD1 might be the D (6 bases). Germline CDR1 reads SGHAT; CDR2 reads FQNNGV. CDR3 size: 14 residues. V lost 5 bases to trimming and J lost 2 bases, with 13 bases between them.